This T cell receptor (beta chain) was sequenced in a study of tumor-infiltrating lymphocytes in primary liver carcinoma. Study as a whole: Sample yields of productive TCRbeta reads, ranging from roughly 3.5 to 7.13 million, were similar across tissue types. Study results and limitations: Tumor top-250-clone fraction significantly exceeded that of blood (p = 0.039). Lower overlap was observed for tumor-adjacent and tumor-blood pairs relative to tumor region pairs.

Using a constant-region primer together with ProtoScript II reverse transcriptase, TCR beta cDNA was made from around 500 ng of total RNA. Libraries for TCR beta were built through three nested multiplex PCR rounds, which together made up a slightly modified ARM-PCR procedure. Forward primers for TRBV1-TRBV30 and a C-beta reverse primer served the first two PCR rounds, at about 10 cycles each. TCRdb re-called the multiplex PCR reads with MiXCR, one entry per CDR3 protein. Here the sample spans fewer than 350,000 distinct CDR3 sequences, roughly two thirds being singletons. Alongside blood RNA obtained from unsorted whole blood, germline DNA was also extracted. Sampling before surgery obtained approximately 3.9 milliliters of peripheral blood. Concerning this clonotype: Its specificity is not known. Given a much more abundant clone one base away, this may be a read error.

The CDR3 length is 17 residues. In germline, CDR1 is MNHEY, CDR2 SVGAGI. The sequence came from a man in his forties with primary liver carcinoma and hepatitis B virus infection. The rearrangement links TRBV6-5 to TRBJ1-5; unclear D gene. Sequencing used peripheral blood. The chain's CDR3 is CVSSEHRPGSKGQPQHF. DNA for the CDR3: TGTGTCAGCAGTGAACACCGGCCGGGATCAAAGGGTCAGCCCCAGCATTTT.